Shown below are 13 T cell receptor beta chains from a single sample sequenced in a study of radiation and T cells in renal cell carcinoma. Measured with immunoSEQ multiplex PCR; TCRdb has only the in-frame clones, and not every one. Found here are roughly 58,000 clones, about 74% of them singletons; the top ten hold less than 8%. Time point described: blood 4 weeks post-SBRT, at nephrectomy. Treatment: 15 Gy SBRT to primary tumor, nephrectomy 4 weeks later. The sequencing used blood, collected from a patient whose treatment included radiotherapy and nephrectomy. Receptor source: a man in his fifties or sixties with renal cell carcinoma.

V and J are TRBV6-5 and TRBJ1-1; TRBD1 is a possible D gene (5 bases). The CDR3 sequence is 15 residues long. Germline V gene data show CDR1 as MNHEY and CDR2 as SVGAGI. The ends were cut back, 2 bases at V and 1 base at J, with 11 bases in the middle. The chain's CDR3 is CASSYGTRANTEAFF. The CDR3 DNA follows: TGTGCCAGCAGTTACGGTACCAGGGCGAACACTGAAGCTTTCTTT.

This clone was counted a single time. The chain combines TRBV11-3 with TRBJ2-4; D is perhaps TRBD1 (6 bases). The V gene lost 5 bases and the J gene lost 0 bases, with 11 bases spanning the gap. The CDR3 is 15 residues long. The V gene's germline CDR1 is SGHNT and CDR2 YENEEA. Here the CDR3 reads CASSLSGEAKNIQYF. Written as DNA, the CDR3 is TGTGCCAGCAGCCTCTCAGGGGAAGCCAAAAACATTCAGTACTTC. The full variable domain, in which reference TRBV11-3 and TRBJ2-4 provide the parts outside the CDR3, is EAGVVQSPRYKIIEKKQPVAFWCNPISGHNTLYWYLQNLGQGPELLIRYENEEAVDDSQLPKDRFSAERLKGVDSTLKIQPAELGDSAVYLCASSLSGEAKNIQYFGAGTRLSVL.

This sequence joins TRBV2 and TRBJ2-7; TRBD2 matches 8 bases. The CDR3 has 17 residues. Germline values: CDR1 SNHLY, CDR2 FYNNEI. J gave up 2 bases and V 0 bases, and 9 bases lay outside the gene matches. The CDR3 is CASSEALTSGTTYEQYV. For the CDR3, the DNA is TGTGCCAGCAGTGAAGCGCTTACTAGCGGAACTACCTACGAGCAGTACGTC.

This rearrangement joins TRBV10-3 to TRBJ2-1; 10 bases line up with TRBD2. The germline V gene has CDR1 ENHRY and CDR2 SYGVKD. J lost 3 bases, V lost 3 bases, and 17 bases had no gene match. This CDR3 contains 20 residues. CDR3 protein: CAISEEQTVLTSGIYNEQFF. The CDR3 bases are TGTGCCATCAGTGAAGAACAGACCGTGCTTACTAGCGGGATCTACAATGAGCAGTTCTTC.

The chain combines TRBV18 with TRBJ1-5; D is unclear. Trimming removed 2 bases at V and 1 base at J, with 3 bases between. This CDR3 is built from 13 residues. CDR1 KGHSH and CDR2 LQKENI come from the germline V gene. In DNA form, the CDR3 reads TGTGCCAGCTCACCAAGCAGCAATCAGCCCCAGCATTTT. It codes for CASSPSSNQPQHF.

V and J are TRBV30 and TRBJ2-7; 8 bases align to TRBD1. J gave up 4 bases and V 5 bases, and 4 bases lay outside the gene matches. The V gene's germline CDR1 is GTSNPN and CDR2 SVGIG (reference sequence). The CDR3 extends over 12 amino acids. The DNA for the CDR3 is TGTGCCTGGGGACAGGGAGGTTACGAGCAGTACTTC. Amino acid sequence: CAWGQGGYEQYF.

The gene calls are TRBV4-3 and TRBJ2-1; D possibly corresponds to TRBD2 (5 bases). Between the trimmed V and J ends, which lost 0 bases and 3 bases, there was a span of 15 bases. From germline, CDR1 is LGHNA and CDR2 YSLEER. This CDR3 region has 17 residues. The CDR3 spells CASSQDGVALLYNEQFF. CDR3 sequence (DNA): TGCGCCAGCAGCCAAGATGGTGTAGCGCTTCTCTACAATGAGCAGTTCTTC.

The CDR3 DNA sequence: TGTGCCAGCAGCTTTTTTGAAGGGGAGCAGTTCTTC. It specifies CASSFFEGEQFF. This chain connects TRBV7-2 to TRBJ2-1; no definite D call. The CDR3 runs 12 residues. Trimming took 3 bases from V and 10 from J, leaving 10 bases between them. The germline CDR1 and CDR2 sequences are SGHTA and FQGNSA.

The V call is TRBV11-2, the J call TRBJ2-2, with D hard to call. V was trimmed by 7 bases and J by 3 bases, leaving 9 bases between them. Per the germline V gene, CDR1 is SGHAT and CDR2 is FQNNGV. This CDR3 spans 13 amino acids. The CDR3 nucleotides read TGTGCCAGCATGGGGTACGACACCGGGGAGCTGTTTTTT. Protein product: CASMGYDTGELFF.

The chain links TRBV7-3 to TRBJ2-1; D gene uncertain. V lost 5 bases to trimming and J lost 9 bases, with 11 bases between them. Germline assignment: CDR1 SGHTA and CDR2 FQGTGA. This CDR3 contains 12 residues. The CDR3 DNA is TGTGCCAGCAGCCGATTAAATGGTGAGCAGTTCTTC. This sequence encodes CASSRLNGEQFF.

The chain is built from TRBV29-1 and TRBJ2-5; no definite D call. V lost 5 bases and J 2 bases, leaving 6 bases between the germline ends. Germline V gives CDR1 SQVTM, CDR2 ANQGSEA. The length of the CDR3 is 11 residues. In DNA, the CDR3 is TGCAGCGTTCGGAATCAAGAGACCCAGTACTTC. It specifies CSVRNQETQYF.

This clone was counted a few times. J is TRBJ2-6 and V is TRBV4-3, with 7 bases lining up with TRBD1. Germline CDR1 LGHNA, CDR2 YSLEER. The V gene end was trimmed by 0 bases and the J gene end by 0 bases; junction bases not matched to a gene: 5. The CDR3 has 18 residues. The CDR3 is CASSQEPGGGSGANVLTF. CDR3 nucleotide sequence: TGCGCCAGCAGCCAAGAGCCAGGGGGTGGCTCTGGGGCCAACGTCCTGACTTTC.

The chain employs TRBV7-6 and TRBJ1-5; 8 bases agree with TRBD1. CDR3 length: 15 residues. Germline V CDR1 and CDR2: SGHVS, FNYEAQ. Unmatched junction bases numbered 6, after V lost 1 base and J lost 7 bases. In nucleotides, the CDR3 is TGTGCCAGCAGCTTAGGGACAGGGAGTTTACAGCCCCAGCATTTT. This codes for CASSLGTGSLQPQHF.